A single sample is the source of the 30 T cell receptor beta chains below, sequenced in a study of vaccination and CD4 T cells after COVID-19. Treatment meaning: approximately nine-day PBMC culture with coronavirus spike peptide pools or control peptides (ViraFEST assay). No antigen has been assigned to these receptors. Scientists ran DNA taken from cultured CD4+ T cells through the Oncomine TCR Beta short-read assay for sequencing. TCRdb re-called the PCR reads through MiXCR, storing one row per CDR3 protein. This table has over 20,000 distinct CDR3 sequences, over 35% appearing once. The sample here was CD4+ T cells from blood, cultured in vitro, taken before SARS-CoV-2 vaccination. The receptors here all came from a human donor who received a COVID-19 vaccine.

This clonotype was observed a handful of times. V gene TRBV2 combines with J gene TRBJ2-1; D possibly corresponds to TRBD1 (6 bases). The J call could be wrong; TRBJ2-7 is a better fit for the DNA end. Looked up from germline, CDR1 is SNHLY and CDR2 is FYNNEI. CDR3 size: 12 residues. The CDR3 DNA is TGTGCCAGCAGATACAGGGTTTACGAGCAGTACTTC. This translates into CASRYRVYEQYF.

This clonotype was seen just once. One end of the junction is discordant with germline, which a read error may explain. This chain links TRBV19 with TRBJ1-6; 7 bases map to TRBD1. CDR1 and CDR2 from the germline V gene are LNHDA and SQIVND (reference sequence). This CDR3 is 15 amino acids long. The CDR3 DNA follows: TGTGCCGGTAGTACCCGACAGGGAGGGAATTCACCCCTCCACTTT. This sequence encodes CAGSTRQGGNSPLHF.

The CDR3: CASSLGAASYEQYF. The CDR3 region has the DNA TGTGCCAGCAGCTTAGGGGCAGCCTCGTACGAGCAGTACTTC. V and J are TRBV7-6 and TRBJ2-7; no clear D gene. V lost 1 base to trimming and J lost 4 bases, with 11 bases between them. The V gene's germline CDR1 is SGHVS and CDR2 FNYEAQ. The CDR3 is made up of 14 amino acids.

A few counts support this clonotype. The chain joins TRBV10-1 to TRBJ2-5, with D tentatively TRBD1 or TRBD2 (5 bases each). Germline CDR1 reads WNHNN; CDR2 reads SYGVQD (reference sequence). This CDR3 spans 18 amino acids. The V end was cut by 4 bases, the J end by 1 base, with 22 bases between. Here the CDR3 reads CASSGRHPGTVFQETQYF. CDR3 sequence (DNA): TGCGCCAGCAGTGGACGTCACCCCGGGACGGTGTTCCAAGAGACCCAGTACTTC.

Concerning this clonotype itself: The junction departs from the called germline gene at one end, perhaps through a read error. This chain links TRBV11-3 with TRBJ1-1, with a possible D match to TRBD1 (6 bases). CDR3 length equals 15 residues. The V gene's germline CDR1 is SGHNT and CDR2 YENEEA. For the CDR3, the DNA is TGTGACAGCAGCCGACGGGGGACACTTAACACTGAAGCTTTCTTT. Residues: CDSSRRGTLNTEAFF.

There are a few counts of this clonotype. The chain employs TRBV6-1 and TRBJ1-5; D gene unclear. The germline V gene encodes CDR1 MNHNS and CDR2 SASEGT. The CDR3 loop spans 13 amino acids. The V end was cut by 6 bases, the J end by 10 bases, with 16 bases between. The CDR3 DNA reads as TGTGCCAGCAGCCCAAGTTCGGTCACTCCCCAGCATTTT. Its translation is CASSPSSVTPQHF.

The sample holds a few counts of this clonotype. The chain couples TRBV6-1 to TRBJ2-1; D is perhaps TRBD1 (7 bases). This CDR3 spans 14 amino acids. Germline V gives CDR1 MNHNS, CDR2 SASEGT. V was clipped by 2 bases and J by 10 bases, with 15 bases between them. DNA of the CDR3: TGTGCCAGCAGTGAACAGGCAGGGGGGAACGAGCAGTTCTTC. It translates to CASSEQAGGNEQFF.

Details on this clonotype: A junction boundary mismatches the germline segment, possibly from a read error. The chain employs TRBV7-2 and TRBJ2-1; 7 bases are shared with TRBD2. Germline CDR1 SGHTA, CDR2 FQGNSA. The CDR3 totals 15 residues. In nucleotides, the CDR3 is TGTGCCAGCAGCTCCGATAGCGGGTCCTTCAATGAGCAGTTCTTC. Translating it yields CASSSDSGSFNEQFF.

This clonotype was seen only a few times. The J gene is TRBJ1-2, the V gene TRBV20-1; D not certain. CDR3 length: 13 amino acids. Germline CDR1 reads DFQATT; CDR2 reads SNEGSKA (reference sequence). V shed 4 bases and J shed 3 bases, with 12 bases lying between them. Here the CDR3 DNA reads TGCAGTGCTATGGTAGGGAGTTACTATGGCTACACCTTC. This sequence encodes CSAMVGSYYGYTF.

This rearrangement joins TRBV10-2 to TRBJ2-2; perhaps TRBD2 as D (6 bases). The CDR3 spans 13 residues. Germline V gene data show CDR1 as WSHSY and CDR2 as SAAADI. V was shortened by 8 bases and J by 7 bases, with 14 bases between the two germline ends. The CDR3 spells CASRDSSGGELFF. The CDR3 coding sequence is TGCGCCAGCCGGGACTCCTCGGGCGGGGAGCTGTTTTTT.

J is TRBJ1-3 and V is TRBV7-6; the D gene is possibly TRBD1 (5 bases). The V and J ends lost 3 bases and 8 bases respectively, with 8 bases between them. The CDR3 is 12 residues long. Germline values: CDR1 SGHVS, CDR2 FNYEAQ. CDR3 nucleotides: TGTGCCAGCAGCTTTGGGGGTGACACCATATATTTT. Residues: CASSFGGDTIYF.

The DNA of the CDR3 is TGCAGTGCTAGAGATCCCACTAGCGGGGGGCCCTACAATGAGCAGTTCTTC. Translated, it gives CSARDPTSGGPYNEQFF. This chain joins TRBV20-1 and TRBJ2-1; 12 nucleotides match TRBD2. Per the germline V gene, CDR1 is DFQATT and CDR2 is SNEGSKA (reference sequence). The V segment lost 0 bases and the J segment 2 bases; nucleotides outside the gene matches: 5. This CDR3 has 17 amino acids.

This clonotype has just a few counts. The chain has TRBV6-1 and TRBJ1-1; 7 bases line up with TRBD1. With 5 bases clipped from V and 0 bases from J, the junction kept 6 bases outside the gene matches. This CDR3 is 15 amino acids long. CDR1 is MNHNS, CDR2 SASEGT, per germline. The DNA of the CDR3 is TGTGCCAGCAGTAAACCAAGGGGGCTGAACACTGAAGCTTTCTTT. Translating it yields CASSKPRGLNTEAFF.

This clonotype has a handful of counts. The V call is TRBV6-1, the J call TRBJ1-4; weak D call: TRBD1 (6 bases). V was shortened by 6 bases and J by 8 bases, with 25 bases between the two germline ends. Germline-derived CDR1 and CDR2 are MNHNS and SASEGT. This CDR3 has 17 amino acids. CDR3: CASSLRPGRGMGEKLFF. In DNA, the CDR3 is TGTGCCAGCAGCCTCCGCCCCGGGAGGGGGATGGGGGAAAAACTGTTTTTT.

In its sample, this clonotype was seen a few times. The chain links TRBV21-1 to TRBJ2-5. TRBV21-1 is reported as a pseudogene. This CDR3 has 15 residues. The CDR3 loop reads CASSTSSGSSETQYF. The CDR3 nucleotides read TGTGCCAGCAGCACTTCTTCGGGCAGTTCCGAGACCCAGTACTTC.

The chain uses TRBV18 and TRBJ2-7; the D gene is possibly TRBD1 (5 bases). The CDR3 loop spans 15 amino acids. Germline values: CDR1 KGHSH, CDR2 LQKENI. V lost 4 bases and J lost 0, with 13 bases in between. The CDR3 here is CASSLSQGSSYEQYF. CDR3 in DNA: TGTGCCAGCTCACTGAGTCAGGGAAGCTCCTACGAGCAGTACTTC.

This clonotype appeared once. The CDR3 does not close with the conserved phenylalanine or tryptophan, likely indicating a read error. The rearrangement joins TRBV2 to TRBJ2-7; no firm D call. CDR3 length: 13 amino acids. From germline, CDR1 is SNHLY and CDR2 FYNNEI. The germline V and J ends were trimmed by 4 bases and 6 bases, with 13 bases remaining between them. The chain's CDR3 is CASSVGNQREQYY. In DNA form, the CDR3 reads TGTGCCAGCAGTGTGGGCAATCAACGCGAGCAGTACTAC.

V usage is TRBV7-8 and J usage is TRBJ2-1; weak D call: TRBD2 (6 bases). V was trimmed by 6 bases and J by 4 bases, leaving 13 bases between them. Germline V lookup: CDR1 SGHVS, CDR2 FQNEAQ. This CDR3 is built from 14 residues. CDR3 region: CASSQSSDYNEQFF. CDR3 DNA: TGTGCCAGCAGTCAATCTAGCGATTACAATGAGCAGTTCTTC.

This clonotype has a handful of counts. This chain links TRBV19 with TRBJ2-5; 12 nucleotides line up with TRBD1. CDR3 length equals 15 residues. Germline assignment: CDR1 LNHDA and CDR2 SQIVND (reference sequence). V gave up 6 bases and J gave up 2 bases; unmatched junction bases: 4. CDR3 sequence (DNA): TGTGCCAGTAGCCCGGGACAGGGGGCTCAAGAGACCCAGTACTTC. Translated, it gives CASSPGQGAQETQYF.

The rearrangement joins TRBV12-3 or TRBV12-4 to TRBJ2-1, with D perhaps assigned TRBD1 or TRBD2 (6 bases each). V shed 1 base and J shed 12 bases, with 16 bases lying between them. The CDR3 is 14 amino acids. CDR3 sequence (DNA): TGTGCCAGCAGTTTAGAGGGGGGATTCAGGGGGCAGTTCTTC. This gives the protein CASSLEGGFRGQFF.

The genes are TRBV20-1 and TRBJ1-1; 9 nucleotides align to TRBD1. The CDR3 loop spans 14 amino acids. The germline V gene encodes CDR1 DFQATT and CDR2 SNEGSKA (reference sequence). After removal of 2 bases from V and 5 bases from J, the junction contained 6 bases not matched to a gene. Here the CDR3 reads CSARIQGARTEAFF. CDR3 DNA: TGCAGTGCTAGAATACAGGGGGCGCGGACTGAAGCTTTCTTT.

The V call is TRBV20-1, the J call TRBJ2-1; perhaps TRBD2 as D (5 bases). The ends were cut back, 0 bases at V and 7 bases at J, with 13 bases in the middle. CDR1 and CDR2 (germline): DFQATT, SNEGSKA (reference sequence). The CDR3 extends over 14 amino acids. CDR3 residues: CSARDRGRRNEQFF. The CDR3 coding sequence is TGCAGTGCTAGAGATCGGGGTAGGAGGAATGAGCAGTTCTTC.

The V call is TRBV19, the J call TRBJ1-1, with 10 bases fitting TRBD1. Germline assignment: CDR1 LNHDA and CDR2 SQIVND (reference sequence). V trimming: 3 bases; J trimming: 4 bases; junction bases outside the gene matches: 2. This CDR3 has 14 residues. CDR3 sequence: CASSIRTGGTEAFF. In nucleotides, the CDR3 is TGTGCCAGTAGTATTCGGACAGGGGGCACTGAAGCTTTCTTT.

CDR3 DNA sequence: TGTGCCAGCAACCACGGCGGGGCGGGGGCAACCACAGATACGCAGTATTTT. Protein: CASNHGGAGATTDTQYF. The chain combines TRBV5-4 with TRBJ2-3; possibly TRBD2 for D (7 bases). V dropped 6 bases and J dropped 2 bases, with 22 bases sitting between them. The CDR3 spans 17 residues. Germline-derived CDR1 and CDR2 are SGHNT and YYREEE (reference sequence).

V gene TRBV29-1 combines with J gene TRBJ1-1; D is undetermined. Germline V CDR1 and CDR2: SQVTM, ANQGSEA. Between the trimmed V and J ends, which lost 5 bases and 4 bases, there was a span of 8 bases. The CDR3 totals 11 residues. The CDR3 loop reads CSVSVVTEAFF. The CDR3 region has the DNA TGCAGCGTTTCCGTTGTCACTGAAGCTTTCTTT.

The V gene is TRBV7-2, the J gene TRBJ2-7; a weak D match, TRBD1 (6 bases). Trimming stripped 4 bases from V and 7 bases from J, with 17 bases between. The germline CDR1 and CDR2 sequences are SGHTA and FQGNSA. The CDR3 sequence is 14 residues long. The CDR3, as DNA: TGTGCCAGCAGCTCCGACAGGTTAAGGGGAGAGCAGTACTTC. This encodes CASSSDRLRGEQYF.

This chain connects TRBV6-1 to TRBJ1-5; D is uncertain. V dropped 3 bases and J dropped 2 bases, with 8 bases sitting between them. The CDR3 totals 14 residues. Per the germline V gene, CDR1 is MNHNS and CDR2 is SASEGT. CDR3 region: CASSDVPGNQPQHF. In DNA, the CDR3 is TGTGCCAGCAGTGATGTCCCAGGCAATCAGCCCCAGCATTTT.

This clonotype was picked up a small number of times. The gene calls are TRBV24-1 and TRBJ1-2, with D unclear. Germline V gene sequence: CDR1 KGHDR, CDR2 SFDVKD. V lost 2 bases to trimming and J lost 4 bases, with 7 bases between them. This CDR3 region has 13 residues. DNA for the CDR3: TGTGCCACCAGTGATTCTCGGACCTATGGCTACACCTTC. This codes for CATSDSRTYGYTF.

This clonotype was observed a handful of times. V is TRBV24-1 and J is TRBJ2-2, with a weak D call TRBD2 (7 bases). Trimming cost V 4 bases and J 5 bases, with 10 bases left between them. There are 14 residues in the CDR3. Per germline, CDR1 KGHDR and CDR2 SFDVKD. CDR3 loop: CATSEQGGTGELFF. CDR3 bases: TGTGCCACCAGTGAACAGGGAGGGACCGGGGAGCTGTTTTTT.

The V and J genes are TRBV12-2 and TRBJ1-2; the D call of TRBD1 is as the table states it, not checked on the DNA. TRBV12-2 is given as a pseudogene. CDR3 size: 17 residues. CDR3 amino acids: CASRLWTRGRSYYGYTF. DNA of the CDR3: TGTGCAAGTCGCTTGTGGACCAGGGGGCGGTCTTACTATGGCTACACCTTC.